This record covers a single TCR beta chain. This receptor's antigen is unknown. Per-base qualities were not stored, and no clone one base away is much larger. These data come from a study of T cells in Graves' hyperthyroidism and ophthalmopathy (dated by TCRdb to the late 2010s). In terms of the full investigation: Peripheral blood samples were taken at initial diagnosis, before any treatment was given. To identify TCR V-J signatures that set the groups apart, the researchers used a discovery cohort of more than 95 patients, made up of fewer than 50 with Graves' ophthalmopathy and around 58 with stable Graves' hyperthyroidism. An independent validation cohort of under 20 hyperthyroidism patients and about 16 patients who later progressed to ophthalmopathy tested prospective prediction of ophthalmopathy. The 90 to 100 discovery patients were randomly divided into training and test sets at a 7:3 ratio. In about 6 Graves' hyperthyroidism patients, the study also compared T-cell repertoires from thyroid tissue with T-cell repertoires from blood. After sampling, hyperthyroidism patients received methimazole starting at 30 mg daily, and ophthalmopathy patients received high-dose intravenous methylprednisolone. According to the paper, TCR Vbeta CDR3 sequencing was carried out on 135 peripheral blood samples, which came from over 40 ophthalmopathy, around 75 hyperthyroidism and approximately 17 progressor patients. Findings and caveats that apply to the study as a whole: In validation, the model predicted progression to ophthalmopathy a median of about 6.5 months before onset, with roughly 68% sensitivity and 72.22% specificity. Blood samples also contained most of the expanded thyroid clonotypes (frequency above 0.001), which suggests that blood repertoires may reflect thyroid immune responses. A 13 V-J signature model separated ophthalmopathy from stable hyperthyroidism, with about 88% sensitivity and roughly 81% specificity in cross-validation and 80%/75% in testing. Sample size was not statistically predetermined, and investigators were not blinded to group allocation.

In the ophthalmopathy patients, disease was moderately to severely active, with a Clinical Activity Score of 3 or more, a NOSPECS grade of 4 or more, and a duration of less than 3 months. Patients with uncontrolled infections, other autoimmune diseases, pregnancy or lactation were excluded. Diagnoses were established on the basis of clinical symptoms, serum thyroxine and TRAb, thyroid ultrasound, and orbital computed tomography. Ficoll-Paque density gradient centrifugation was used to isolate PBMCs from approximately 10 ml of fresh peripheral blood. Total RNA was extracted using Trizol reagent, and RNA quality was assessed on an Agilent 2100 Bioanalyzer. The TCR beta CDR3 regions were amplified from RNA transcripts. For the first round of RT-PCR on the TCR CDR3, the HTBI primer set was used together with the Qiagen OneStep RT-PCR kit. A second multiplex PCR round built the libraries, followed by size selection and purification. Libraries were sequenced paired-end with 100 bp reads on an Illumina HiSeq2000. In the authors' own workflow: SOAPnuke was used to process the raw data, throwing out any read that contained adapters or uncalled bases, had a mean Phred below 15, or lacked an exact constant-primer or identifier match. High-quality paired reads were merged with COPE v1.2.5, and unique nucleotide sequences were defined as clonotypes. MiTCR v1.1 was used to align clonotypes to the IMGT TRBV, TRBD and TRBJ reference segments. Analysis was restricted to V-J combinations with a frequency above 0.0001, which covered over 98% of repertoires. The TCS score was defined as F50 (clonal expansion) divided by E x V (chaos), with BLOSUM62-based TCRdist calculated between CDR3 peptides within each V-J. Welch's t-statistics and random forest reduced 500 to 550 V-J features to about 13, which were used in a naive Bayes classifier (R e1071). TCRdb reworked the public reads: Q25 trimming with fastp, MiXCR clone assembly, productive beta chains retained. Rows merge per CDR3 protein into single entries with the most common DNA and genes. The V and J calls come from TCRdb's annotation, not from the publication. The table for this sample lists about half a million distinct CDR3 sequences; just under 20% of them were counted only once. About 50% of the sample comes from the top ten.

The germline ends are 11 bases apart after V is trimmed by 4 bases and J by 1 base. Via the germline V gene, CDR1 is SGDLS and CDR2 YYNGEE. The CDR3, cysteine through phenylalanine, is 14 amino acids long. Only the CDR3 region is kept as DNA, spanning 42 bases read in frame from base 1. This TCR came from a man aged 35-49 years with Graves' ophthalmopathy. Sequenced sample: blood. The V and J segments used are TRBV9 and TRBJ1-1, with the D gene not clear enough to name. In nucleotides, the sequence is TGTGCCAGCAGCCCAGTCACACCGAACACTGAAGCTTTCTTT. Translated, it gives CASSPVTPNTEAFF.